This T cell receptor beta chain is drawn from a study of naive and memory T cell subsets. An equimolar mix of two oligonucleotides served as the beta constant-region primer for TRBC1 and TRBC2. The cDNA 3' end received a ligated single-stranded oligonucleotide carrying the SP2 primer and a 12-nucleotide UMI. TCRdb fed the UMI-ligation and nested PCR reads into MiXCR, producing one record per CDR3 protein. The table shows approximately 89,000 distinct CDR3 sequences, with 7% to 7.5% occurring only once. Cells stained for CD3, CD4, CD8, CD45RA, CD27 and viability were sorted into four CD45RA/CD27 subsets. This clonotype was counted only a few times. The CDR3 contains 10 residues. Trimming stripped 12 bases from V and 7 bases from J, with 11 bases between. Looked up from germline, CDR1 is KGHDR and CDR2 is SFDVKD.

The receptor was derived from a human donor in good health. Sequenced: central memory CD4+ T cells from blood. The rearrangement links TRBV24-1 to TRBJ1-2; no clear D gene. CDR3 residues: CAVPPFGYTF. CDR3 DNA: TGTGCCGTCCCGCCCTTTGGCTACACCTTC.